This TCR beta chain derives from a study of blood T cells in healthy people across ages. This clonotype appeared a few times. For the second PCR, which ran for about 6 to 12 cycles, a sample-barcoded 5' primer and a J-beta primer mix were used. Through a template-switch adaptor with 12 random nucleotides, each cDNA molecule received a tag. TCRdb recomputed calls from the 5' RACE reads with MiXCR, one row per CDR3 protein. The sample lists about 720,000 distinct CDR3 sequences, roughly 25% seen once, with under 4.5% in the top ten. These data were also filed under a second study, of T cells of mothers and their children. From that paper: Researchers put all of the extracted RNA into cDNA synthesis, using roughly 1.5 ug per 15 ul. It was through the M1S primer of the second PCR that sample barcodes and 2-4 random nucleotides were added. Over 9 million reads per mother and about 3 million per child were obtained.

This clonotype originated in a boy aged 5-17 years in good health. Sequencing input: blood.

For the CDR3, the DNA is TGTGCCAGCAGTCCGACAGGAACGTGGGGGACCCAGTACTTC. Its translation is CASSPTGTWGTQYF. This chain joins TRBV25-1 and TRBJ2-5; TRBD1 is a possible D gene (6 bases). V shed 5 bases and J shed 7 bases, with 17 bases lying between them. CDR3 length equals 14 residues. Per germline, CDR1 MGHDK and CDR2 SYGVNS.